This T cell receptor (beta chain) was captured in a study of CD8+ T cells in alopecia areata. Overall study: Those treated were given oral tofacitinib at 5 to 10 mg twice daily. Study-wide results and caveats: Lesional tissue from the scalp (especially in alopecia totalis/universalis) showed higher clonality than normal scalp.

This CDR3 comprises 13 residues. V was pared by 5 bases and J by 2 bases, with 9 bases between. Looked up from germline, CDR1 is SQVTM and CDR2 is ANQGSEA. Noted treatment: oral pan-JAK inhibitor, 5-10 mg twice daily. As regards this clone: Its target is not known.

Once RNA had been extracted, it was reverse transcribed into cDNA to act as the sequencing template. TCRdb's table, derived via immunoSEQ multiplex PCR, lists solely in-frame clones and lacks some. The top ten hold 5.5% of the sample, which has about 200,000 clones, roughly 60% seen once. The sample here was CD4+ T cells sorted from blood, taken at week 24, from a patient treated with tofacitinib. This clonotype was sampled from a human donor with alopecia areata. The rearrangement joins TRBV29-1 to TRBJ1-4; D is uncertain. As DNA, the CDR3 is TGCAGCGTTCGTAGGGCTACTAATGAAAAACTGTTTTTT. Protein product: CSVRRATNEKLFF. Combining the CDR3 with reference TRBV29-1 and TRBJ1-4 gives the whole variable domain SAVISQKPSRDICQRGTSLTIQCQVDSQVTMMFWYRQQPGQSLTLIATANQGSEATYESGFVIDKFPISRPNLTFSTLTVSNMSPEDSSIYLCSVRRATNEKLFFGSGTQLSVL.